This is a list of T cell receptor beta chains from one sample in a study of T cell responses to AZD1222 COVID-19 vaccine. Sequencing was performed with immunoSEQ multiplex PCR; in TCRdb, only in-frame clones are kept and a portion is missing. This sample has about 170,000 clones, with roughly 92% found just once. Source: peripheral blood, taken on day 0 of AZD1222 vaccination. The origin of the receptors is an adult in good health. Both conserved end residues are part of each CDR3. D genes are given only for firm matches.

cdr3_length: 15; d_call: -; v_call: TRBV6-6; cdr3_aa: CASSFPGTAQETQYF
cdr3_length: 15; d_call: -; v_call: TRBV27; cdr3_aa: CASSLSAGGRTEAFF
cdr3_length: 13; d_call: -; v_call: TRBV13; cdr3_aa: CASSSLSTDTQYF
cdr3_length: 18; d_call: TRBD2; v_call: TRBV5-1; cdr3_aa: CASSFRTSGRAMSYEQYF
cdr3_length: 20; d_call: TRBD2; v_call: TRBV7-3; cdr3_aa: CASSPVLAEETSGSKDEQFF
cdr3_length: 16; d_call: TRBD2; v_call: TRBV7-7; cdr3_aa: CASSPYTSGRMVTQYF
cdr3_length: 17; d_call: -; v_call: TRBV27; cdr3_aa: CASSLRAGFGSNQPQHF
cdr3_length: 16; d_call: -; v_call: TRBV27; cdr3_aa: CASSKEVGPLPYEQYF
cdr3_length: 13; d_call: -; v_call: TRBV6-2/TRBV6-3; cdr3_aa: CASSPGQSYEQYF
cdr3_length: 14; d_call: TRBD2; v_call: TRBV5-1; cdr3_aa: CASSPGLAGSEQYF
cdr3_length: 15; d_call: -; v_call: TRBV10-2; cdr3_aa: CASSERTDGANVLTF